This TCR beta chain was identified during a study of response to subunit inactivated influenza vaccine. The length of the CDR3 is 15 residues. The V gene end was trimmed by 0 bases and the J gene end by 4 bases; junction bases not matched to a gene: 3. Germline V gene sequence: CDR1 SGDLS, CDR2 YYNGEE. Findings of the study overall: Only a handful of new T cells, the authors suggested, are recruited with each seasonal influenza vaccination.

In the case of this clonotype: The antigen is unknown.

TCRdb ran MiXCR on the RT-PCR reads and lists one entry per CDR3 protein. This sample has 600,000 to 850,000 distinct CDR3 sequences, with 14% found just once. V and J are TRBV9 and TRBJ2-3, with 9 bases lining up with TRBD2. The material was PBMCs from blood, obtained around 14 days before vaccination. This clonotype was sampled from a man aged 50 to 59 who received an inactivated influenza vaccine. CDR3 nucleotides: TGTGCCAGCAGCGTAGTGTCTAGCGGGGCAGATACGCAGTATTTT. This codes for CASSVVSSGADTQYF.